This T cell receptor beta chain was captured by sequencing in a study of shared clonotypes between healthy human individuals. Deletions cut 1 base from V and 1 base from J, with 4 bases between. Germline loops: CDR1 SNHLY, CDR2 FYNNEI. The CDR3 contains 13 residues. Subsets obtained from CD4+ cells comprised CD45RA+ naive and CD45RA-negative memory cells. Note on this clone: This CDR3 is also generated by other DNA sequences in the sample.

Genomic DNA per cell subset filled all wells of several immunoSEQ plates. Assay: immunoSEQ multiplex PCR; the TCRdb copy retains only in-frame clones and omits some. The table lists roughly 2.4 million clones, 90% to 97% of them singletons. The rearrangement joins TRBV2 to TRBJ1-1; no clear D gene. The receptor was isolated from a man in his late teens or twenties in good health. The sequencing sample was made of naive CD4+ T cells sorted from blood. Subset denoted: CD45RA+ positively selected. The CDR3 reads CASSEGANTEAFF. The CDR3, as DNA: TGTGCCAGCAGTGAAGGGGCGAACACTGAAGCTTTCTTT.